The sequence of this T cell receptor (beta chain) was determined in a study of T-cell reconstitution after alpha-beta-depleted transplantation in children. The TCRbeta library incorporated unique molecular identifiers. One entry per CDR3 protein results from TCRdb running MiXCR on the PCR reads. The sample holds fewer than 700,000 distinct CDR3 sequences, roughly 13% seen once. There are 14 residues in the CDR3. With 1 base removed from V and 5 bases from J, the gap between germline ends came to 10 bases. The germline V gene encodes CDR1 KGHDR and CDR2 SFDVKD. The table lists this clonotype with many counts.

The sequence came from a male patient aged 10 to 17 who had a stem cell transplant for acute myeloid leukemia, so the T cells may come from the graft donor. V gene TRBV24-1 combines with J gene TRBJ2-5, with D uncertain. Sequenced material: PBMCs, mostly from graft donor cells, taken 360 days after TCRalphabeta/CD19-depleted stem cell transplant. CDR3 sequence (DNA): TGTGCCACCAGTGATTTTGGATTCGGGGAGACCCAGTACTTC. As protein: CATSDFGFGETQYF.